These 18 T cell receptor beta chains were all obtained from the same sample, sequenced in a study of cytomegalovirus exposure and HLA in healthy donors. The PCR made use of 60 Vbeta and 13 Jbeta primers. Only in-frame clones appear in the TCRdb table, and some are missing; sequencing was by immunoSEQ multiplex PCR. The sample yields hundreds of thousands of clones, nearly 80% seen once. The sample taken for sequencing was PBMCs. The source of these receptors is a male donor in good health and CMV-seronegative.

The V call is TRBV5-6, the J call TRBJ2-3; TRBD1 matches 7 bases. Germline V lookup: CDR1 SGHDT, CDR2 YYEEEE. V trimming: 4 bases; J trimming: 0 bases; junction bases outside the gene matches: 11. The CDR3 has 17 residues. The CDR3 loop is CASSRGQEFTSTDTQYF. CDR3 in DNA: TGTGCCAGCAGCCGAGGACAGGAGTTTACTAGCACAGATACGCAGTATTTT.

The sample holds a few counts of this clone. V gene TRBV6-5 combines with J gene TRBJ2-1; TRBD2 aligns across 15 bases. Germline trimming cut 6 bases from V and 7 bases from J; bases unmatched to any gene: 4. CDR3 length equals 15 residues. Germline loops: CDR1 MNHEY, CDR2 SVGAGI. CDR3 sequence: CASSQGLAGGNEQFF. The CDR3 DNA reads TGTGCCAGCAGCCAGGGACTAGCGGGAGGTAATGAGCAGTTCTTC.

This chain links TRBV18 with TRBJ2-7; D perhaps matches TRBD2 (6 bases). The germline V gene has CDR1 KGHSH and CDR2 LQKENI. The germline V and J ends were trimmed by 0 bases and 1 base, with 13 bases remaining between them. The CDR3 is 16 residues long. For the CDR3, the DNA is TGTGCCAGCTCACCACCGTGGAGGGCAGCGTCCTACGAGCAGTACTTC. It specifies CASSPPWRAASYEQYF.

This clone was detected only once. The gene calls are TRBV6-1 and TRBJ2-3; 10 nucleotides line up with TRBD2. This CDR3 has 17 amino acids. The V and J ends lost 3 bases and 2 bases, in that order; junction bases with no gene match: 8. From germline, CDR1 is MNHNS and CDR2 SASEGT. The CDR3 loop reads CASSELAGARSTDTQYF. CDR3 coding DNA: TGTGCCAGCAGTGAGCTAGCGGGAGCGAGATCCACAGATACGCAGTATTTT.

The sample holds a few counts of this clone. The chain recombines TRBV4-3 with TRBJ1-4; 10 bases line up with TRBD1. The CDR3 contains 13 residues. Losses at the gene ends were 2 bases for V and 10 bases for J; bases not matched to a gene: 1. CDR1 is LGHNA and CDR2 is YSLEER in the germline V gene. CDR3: CASSQRDRGKLFF. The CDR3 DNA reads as TGCGCCAGCAGCCAACGGGACAGGGGAAAACTGTTTTTT.

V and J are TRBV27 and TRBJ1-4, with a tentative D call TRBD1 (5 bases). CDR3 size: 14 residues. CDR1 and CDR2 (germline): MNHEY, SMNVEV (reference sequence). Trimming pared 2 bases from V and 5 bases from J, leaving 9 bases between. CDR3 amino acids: CASSLRPGNEKLFF. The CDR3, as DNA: TGTGCCAGCAGTTTACGCCCAGGGAATGAAAAACTGTTTTTT.

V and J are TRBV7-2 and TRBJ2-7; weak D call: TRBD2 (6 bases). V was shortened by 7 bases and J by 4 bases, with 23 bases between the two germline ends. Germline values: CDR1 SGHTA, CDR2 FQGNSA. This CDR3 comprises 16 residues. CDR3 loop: CASNLGGAERVYEQYF. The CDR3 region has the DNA TGTGCCAGCAACCTAGGCGGGGCAGAAAGAGTTTACGAGCAGTACTTC.

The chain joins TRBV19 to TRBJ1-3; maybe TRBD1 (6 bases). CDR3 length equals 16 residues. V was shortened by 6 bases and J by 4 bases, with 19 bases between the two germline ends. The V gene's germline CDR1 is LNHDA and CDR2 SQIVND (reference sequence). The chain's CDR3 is CASRAPLGAQGNTIYF. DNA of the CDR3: TGTGCCAGTAGGGCGCCCTTGGGGGCTCAAGGAAACACCATATATTTT.

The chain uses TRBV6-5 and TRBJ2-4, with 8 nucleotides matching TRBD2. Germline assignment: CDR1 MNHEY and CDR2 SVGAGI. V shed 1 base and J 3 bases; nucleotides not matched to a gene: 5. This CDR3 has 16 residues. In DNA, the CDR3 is TGTGCCAGCAGTTACTTTAGCGGGGCGGGCAAAAACATTCAGTACTTC. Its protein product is CASSYFSGAGKNIQYF.

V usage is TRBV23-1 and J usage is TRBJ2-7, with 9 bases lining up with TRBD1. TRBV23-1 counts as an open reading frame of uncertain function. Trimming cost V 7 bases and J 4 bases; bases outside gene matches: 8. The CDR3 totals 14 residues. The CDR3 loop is CASTRGGQGYEQYF. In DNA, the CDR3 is TGCGCCAGCACTCGAGGAGGACAGGGGTACGAGCAGTACTTC.

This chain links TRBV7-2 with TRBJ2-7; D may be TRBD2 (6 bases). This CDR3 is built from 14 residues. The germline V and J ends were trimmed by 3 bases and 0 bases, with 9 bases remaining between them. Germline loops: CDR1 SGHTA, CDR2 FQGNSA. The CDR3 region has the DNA TGTGCCAGCAGCTTCCACGGGAGCTCCTACGAGCAGTACTTC. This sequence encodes CASSFHGSSYEQYF.

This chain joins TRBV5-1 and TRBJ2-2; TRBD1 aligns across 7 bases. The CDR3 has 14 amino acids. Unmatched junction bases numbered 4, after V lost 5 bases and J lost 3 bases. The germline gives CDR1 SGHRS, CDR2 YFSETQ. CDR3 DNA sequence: TGCGCCAGCAGTTTTCAGGGGGACACCGGGGAGCTGTTTTTT. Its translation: CASSFQGDTGELFF. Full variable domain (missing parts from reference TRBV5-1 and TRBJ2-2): KAGVTQTPRYLIKTRGQQVTLSCSPISGHRSVSWYQQTPGQGLQFLFEYFSETQRNKGNFPGRFSGRQFSNSRSEMNVSTLELGDSALYLCASSFQGDTGELFFGEGSRLTVL.

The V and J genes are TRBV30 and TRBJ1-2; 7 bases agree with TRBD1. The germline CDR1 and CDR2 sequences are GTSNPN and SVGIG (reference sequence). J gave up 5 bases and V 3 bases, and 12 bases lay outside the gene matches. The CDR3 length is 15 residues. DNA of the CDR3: TGTGCCTGGAGGGCCGCAGGGGGAGAGATATATGGCTACACCTTC. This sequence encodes CAWRAAGGEIYGYTF.

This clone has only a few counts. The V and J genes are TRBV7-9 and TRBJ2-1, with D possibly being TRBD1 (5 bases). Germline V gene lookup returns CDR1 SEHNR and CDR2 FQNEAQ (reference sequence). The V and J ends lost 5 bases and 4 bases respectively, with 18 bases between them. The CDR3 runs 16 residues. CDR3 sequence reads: CASSLTTTAEYNEQFF. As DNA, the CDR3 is TGTGCCAGCAGCCTAACGACGACAGCAGAATACAATGAGCAGTTCTTC.

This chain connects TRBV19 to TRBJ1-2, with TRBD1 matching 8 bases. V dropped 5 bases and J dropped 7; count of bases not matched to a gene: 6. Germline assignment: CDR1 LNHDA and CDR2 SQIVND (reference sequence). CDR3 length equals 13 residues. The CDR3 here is CASSAQGVGGYTF. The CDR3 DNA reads TGTGCCAGTAGTGCACAGGGGGTAGGTGGCTACACCTTC.

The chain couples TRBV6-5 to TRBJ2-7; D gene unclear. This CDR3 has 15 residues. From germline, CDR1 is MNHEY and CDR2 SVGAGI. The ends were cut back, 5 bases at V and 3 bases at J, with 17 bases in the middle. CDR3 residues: CASSGRRSPRYEQYF. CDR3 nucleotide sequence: TGTGCCAGCAGTGGGCGACGTTCCCCTCGCTACGAGCAGTACTTC.

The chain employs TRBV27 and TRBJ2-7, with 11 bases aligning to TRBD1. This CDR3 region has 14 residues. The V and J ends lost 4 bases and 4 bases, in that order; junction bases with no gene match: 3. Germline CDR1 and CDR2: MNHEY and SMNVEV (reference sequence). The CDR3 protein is CASSSGQGAYEQYF. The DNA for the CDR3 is TGTGCCAGCAGTTCCGGACAGGGGGCATACGAGCAGTACTTC.

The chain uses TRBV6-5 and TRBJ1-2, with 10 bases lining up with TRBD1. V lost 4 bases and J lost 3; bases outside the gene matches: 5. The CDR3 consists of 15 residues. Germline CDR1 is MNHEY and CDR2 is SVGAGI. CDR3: CASSSRTGGYYGYTF. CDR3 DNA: TGTGCCAGCAGTTCCAGGACAGGGGGATACTATGGCTACACCTTC.